One sample yielded the 14 T cell receptor beta chains listed below, sequenced in a study of blood T cell repertoires in COVID-19 (dated by TCRdb to the early 2020s). Library construction relied on the immunoSEQ multiplex PCR assay. As stored in TCRdb, this immuneACCESS dataset retains in-frame rearrangements with V and J assigned. A fraction of the clones does not appear; measured against another copy, unresolved V genes explain less than half of the discrepancy, and the remainder lacks a known reason. The sample table records 250,000 to 350,000 clones; approximately 85% of these occur just once. The ten largest clones represent just under 1% of the sample. The sample taken for sequencing was PBMCs or T cells enriched from blood (not recorded which). The receptors originated from a woman aged 30 to 39 who had recovered from COVID-19.

This clone was seen only once. The chain carries TRBV5-1 and TRBJ1-3; TRBD1 is a possible D gene (6 bases). The CDR3 loop spans 11 amino acids. The germline V gene has CDR1 SGHRS and CDR2 YFSETQ. Between the trimmed V and J ends, which lost 7 bases and 13 bases, there was a span of 15 bases. This chain's CDR3 is CASQMGTKIYF. The CDR3, as DNA: TGCGCCAGCCAAATGGGGACAAAAATATATTTT.

As for this clone: One end of the junction is discordant with germline, which a read error may explain. This sample also contains other DNA sequences that code for the same CDR3. The chain is built from TRBV9 and TRBJ1-1; D may be TRBD1 (5 bases). Germline-derived CDR1 and CDR2 are SGDLS and YYNGEE. The CDR3 is 15 residues long. The CDR3 nucleotides are TGTGCTAGCAGCTTGCTTGGGGGGAAGAACACTGAAGCTTTCTTT. Translated: CASSLLGGKNTEAFF.

In this sample, this clone turned up once. The genes are TRBV4-3 and TRBJ1-4; the match to TRBD1 covers 9 bases. Looked up from germline, CDR1 is LGHNA and CDR2 is YSLEER. The CDR3 has 17 residues. Trimming took 4 bases from V and 4 from J; bases not matched to a gene: 10. CDR3 loop: CASSRLLPTGGNEKLFF. The CDR3 bases are TGCGCCAGCAGCCGACTACTTCCGACAGGGGGTAATGAAAAACTGTTTTTT.

This clone has more than one count but fewer than ten. V usage is TRBV7-9 and J usage is TRBJ2-4, with D maybe TRBD1 (6 bases). Germline CDR1 SEHNR, CDR2 FQNEAQ (reference sequence). V was trimmed by 5 bases and J by 1 base, leaving 15 bases between them. The CDR3 is 16 residues long. This CDR3 reads CASSRQESGAKNIQYF. The CDR3 nucleotides are TGTGCCAGCAGCAGACAGGAATCAGGGGCCAAAAACATTCAGTACTTC.

V gene TRBV21-1 combines with J gene TRBJ1-5; TRBD1 is taken as the D call from the table, unchecked against the DNA. TRBV21-1 is a pseudogene. The CDR3 sequence is 17 residues long. CDR3 amino acids: CASSKENGRRCHQPQHF. The CDR3 nucleotides are TGTGCCAGCAGCAAAGAGAATGGCAGGCGATGCCATCAGCCCCAGCATTTT.

The rearrangement uses TRBV10-1 and TRBJ2-7; the D gene is possibly TRBD1 (5 bases). Trimming pared 8 bases from V and 2 bases from J, leaving 13 bases between. The germline V gene encodes CDR1 WNHNN and CDR2 SYGVQD (reference sequence). The CDR3 runs 13 residues. CDR3 in amino acids: CASPGRATYEQYF. CDR3 nucleotide sequence: TGCGCCAGCCCGGGCAGGGCTACCTACGAGCAGTACTTC.

This clone was seen just once. The chain combines TRBV5-1 with TRBJ1-3, with D tentatively TRBD1 (6 bases). V was trimmed by 1 base and J by 0 bases, leaving 14 bases between them. Germline CDR1 and CDR2: SGHRS and YFSETQ. The CDR3 is 17 amino acids. DNA for the CDR3: TGCGCCAGCAGCTTGAAAGATGGGGGCAGCTCTGGAAACACCATATATTTT. Translation: CASSLKDGGSSGNTIYF.

There are a few counts of this clone. The chain joins TRBV7-3 to TRBJ2-1; 14 positions agree with TRBD2. Trimming removed 4 bases from V and 0 bases from J; junction bases left unmatched: 5. CDR3 length equals 18 residues. The germline V gene has CDR1 SGHTA and CDR2 FQGTGA. The CDR3 DNA reads as TGTGCCAGCAGCTCTCAGGGACTAGCGGGAGACTCCTACAATGAGCAGTTCTTC. Amino acids: CASSSQGLAGDSYNEQFF.

V is TRBV19 and J is TRBJ2-6, with a possible D match to TRBD1 (6 bases). The CDR3 covers 18 residues. CDR1 and CDR2 (germline): LNHDA, SQIVND (reference sequence). V was cut by 1 base and J by 2 bases, with 15 bases left in between. DNA of the CDR3: TGTGCCAGTAGTATAGCGACCCTAACAGGGACTGGGGCCAACGTCCTGACTTTC. Its translation: CASSIATLTGTGANVLTF.

Here the CDR3 DNA reads TGCGCCAGCAGCCAATTTCCCGGGACTGCTGAAGCTTTCTTT. It translates to CASSQFPGTAEAFF. The chain employs TRBV4-3 and TRBJ1-1; TRBD1 might be the D (5 bases). Germline values: CDR1 LGHNA, CDR2 YSLEER. Deletions cut 2 bases from V and 6 bases from J, with 13 bases between. The CDR3 extends over 14 amino acids.

Concerning this clone: The same CDR3 is also encoded by other DNA sequences in this sample. The chain couples TRBV5-1 to TRBJ2-2; D not resolved. Trimming cost V 0 bases and J 3 bases, with 6 bases left between them. CDR1 and CDR2 (germline): SGHRS, YFSETQ. The CDR3 extends over 14 amino acids. CDR3 coding DNA: TGCGCCAGCAGCTTGGGGCAGGACACCGGGGAGCTGTTTTTT. The encoded protein is CASSLGQDTGELFF. Looking up the rest from reference TRBV5-1 and TRBJ2-2 gives the full variable domain: KAGVTQTPRYLIKTRGQQVTLSCSPISGHRSVSWYQQTPGQGLQFLFEYFSETQRNKGNFPGRFSGRQFSNSRSEMNVSTLELGDSALYLCASSLGQDTGELFFGEGSRLTVL.

CDR3 nucleotides: TGCGCCAGCAGATGGCGGGACACCGGGGAGCTGTTTTTT. Its protein is CASRWRDTGELFF. V and J are TRBV5-1 and TRBJ2-2, with D possibly being TRBD2 (5 bases). Germline CDR1 reads SGHRS; CDR2 reads YFSETQ. The V gene lost 5 bases and the J gene lost 3 bases, with 8 bases spanning the gap. CDR3 length: 13 residues.

The genes are TRBV7-3 and TRBJ1-2; D is undetermined. The germline gives CDR1 SGHTA, CDR2 FQGTGA. This CDR3 region has 13 residues. V lost 5 bases and J 8 bases, leaving 15 bases between the germline ends. CDR3 nucleotide sequence: TGTGCCAGCAGCCGCCTAACCGCCGGGGGCTACACCTTC. It specifies CASSRLTAGGYTF.

This chain connects TRBV9 to TRBJ1-6; 7 bases align to TRBD1. V was clipped by 3 bases and J by 0 bases; unmatched bases: 9. Germline V gene sequence: CDR1 SGDLS, CDR2 YYNGEE. CDR3 length: 18 residues. The CDR3 DNA follows: TGTGCCAGCAGCGCCTGGGACAGCCCTAGCTCCTATAATTCACCCCTCCACTTT. Amino acid sequence: CASSAWDSPSSYNSPLHF.